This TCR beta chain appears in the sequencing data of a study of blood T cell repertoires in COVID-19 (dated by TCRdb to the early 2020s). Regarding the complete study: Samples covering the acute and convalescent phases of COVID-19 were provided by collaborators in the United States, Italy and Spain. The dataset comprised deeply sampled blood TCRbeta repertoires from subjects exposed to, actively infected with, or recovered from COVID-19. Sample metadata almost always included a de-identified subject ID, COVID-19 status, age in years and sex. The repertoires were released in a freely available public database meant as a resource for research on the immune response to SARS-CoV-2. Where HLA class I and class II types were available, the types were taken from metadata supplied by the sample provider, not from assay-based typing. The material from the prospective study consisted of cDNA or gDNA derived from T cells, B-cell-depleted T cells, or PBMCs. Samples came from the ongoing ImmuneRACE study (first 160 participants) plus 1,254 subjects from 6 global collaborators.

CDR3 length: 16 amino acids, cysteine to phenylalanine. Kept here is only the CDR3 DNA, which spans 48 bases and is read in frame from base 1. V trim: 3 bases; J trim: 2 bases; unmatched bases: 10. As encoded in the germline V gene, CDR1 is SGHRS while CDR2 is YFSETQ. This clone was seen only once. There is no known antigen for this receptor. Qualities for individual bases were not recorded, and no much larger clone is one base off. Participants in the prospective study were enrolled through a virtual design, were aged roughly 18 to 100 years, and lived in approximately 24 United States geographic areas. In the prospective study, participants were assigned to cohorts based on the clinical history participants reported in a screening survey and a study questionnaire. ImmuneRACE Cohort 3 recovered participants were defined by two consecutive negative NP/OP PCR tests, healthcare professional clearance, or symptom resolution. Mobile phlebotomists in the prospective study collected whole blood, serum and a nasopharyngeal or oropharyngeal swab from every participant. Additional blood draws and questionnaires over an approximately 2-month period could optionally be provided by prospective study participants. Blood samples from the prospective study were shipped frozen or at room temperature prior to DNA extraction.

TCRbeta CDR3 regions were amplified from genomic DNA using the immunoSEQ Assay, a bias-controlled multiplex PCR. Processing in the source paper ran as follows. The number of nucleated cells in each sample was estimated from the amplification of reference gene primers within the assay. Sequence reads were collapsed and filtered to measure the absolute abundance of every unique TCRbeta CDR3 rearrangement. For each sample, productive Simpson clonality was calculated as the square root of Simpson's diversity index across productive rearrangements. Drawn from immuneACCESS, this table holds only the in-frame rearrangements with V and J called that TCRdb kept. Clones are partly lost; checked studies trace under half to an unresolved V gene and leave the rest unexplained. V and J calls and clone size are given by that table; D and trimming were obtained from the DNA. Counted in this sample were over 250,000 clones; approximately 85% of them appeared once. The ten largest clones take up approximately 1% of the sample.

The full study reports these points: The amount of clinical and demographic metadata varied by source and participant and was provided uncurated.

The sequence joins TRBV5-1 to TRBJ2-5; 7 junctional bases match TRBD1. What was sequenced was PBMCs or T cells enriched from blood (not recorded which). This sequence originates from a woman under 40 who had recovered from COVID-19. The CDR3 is CASSSRFDRAQETQYF. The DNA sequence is TGCGCCAGCAGCTCCCGATTTGACAGGGCGCAAGAGACCCAGTACTTC.